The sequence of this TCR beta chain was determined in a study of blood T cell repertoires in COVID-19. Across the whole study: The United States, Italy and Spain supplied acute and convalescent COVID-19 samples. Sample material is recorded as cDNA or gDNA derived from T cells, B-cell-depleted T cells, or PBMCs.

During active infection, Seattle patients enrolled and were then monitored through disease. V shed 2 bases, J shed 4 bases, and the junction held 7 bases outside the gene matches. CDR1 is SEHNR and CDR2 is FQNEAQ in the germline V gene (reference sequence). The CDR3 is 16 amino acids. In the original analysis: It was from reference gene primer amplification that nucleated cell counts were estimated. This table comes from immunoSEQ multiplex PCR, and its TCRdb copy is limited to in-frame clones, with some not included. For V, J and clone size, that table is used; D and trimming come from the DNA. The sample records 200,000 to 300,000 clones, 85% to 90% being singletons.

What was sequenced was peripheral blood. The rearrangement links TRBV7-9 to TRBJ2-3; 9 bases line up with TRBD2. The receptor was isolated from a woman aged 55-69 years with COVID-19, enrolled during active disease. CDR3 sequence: CASSLQGLAGADTQYF. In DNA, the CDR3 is TGTGCCAGCAGCTTACAGGGACTAGCTGGTGCAGATACGCAGTATTTT.